These 30 T cell receptor beta chains originate from one sample sequenced in a study of blood T cell repertoires in COVID-19. Repertoires were generated with immunoSEQ multiplex PCR, while TCRdb's copy carries only in-frame clones and drops some. The table has 200,000 to 300,000 clones, around 90% seen once; the top ten hold less than 8.5%. The sequenced sample consisted of peripheral blood. The receptors shown here come from a woman aged 70 to 79 with active or convalescent COVID-19.

The rearrangement links TRBV27 to TRBJ1-1; weak D call: TRBD1 (5 bases). CDR3 length: 13 residues. V gave up 5 bases and J gave up 11 bases, with 18 bases separating them. CDR1 is MNHEY and CDR2 is SMNVEV in the germline V gene (reference sequence). CDR3 protein: CASSPSGRAEAFF. The DNA for the CDR3 is TGTGCCAGCAGTCCCTCGGGCAGGGCCGAGGCTTTCTTT.

This clone was seen a handful of times. This chain joins TRBV5-1 and TRBJ1-4; D is unresolved. V was cut by 0 bases and J by 11 bases, with 11 bases left in between. Germline lookup yields CDR1 SGHRS and CDR2 YFSETQ. The CDR3 covers 13 residues. The CDR3, as DNA: TGCGCCAGCAGCTTGGACCTAACAGAGAAACTGTTTTTT. Translated: CASSLDLTEKLFF. The full variable domain, rest sourced from reference TRBV5-1 and TRBJ1-4, is KAGVTQTPRYLIKTRGQQVTLSCSPISGHRSVSWYQQTPGQGLQFLFEYFSETQRNKGNFPGRFSGRQFSNSRSEMNVSTLELGDSALYLCASSLDLTEKLFFGSGTQLSVL.

The J gene is TRBJ1-6, the V gene TRBV18; 7 positions match TRBD1. CDR1 and CDR2 (germline): KGHSH, LQKENI. J was trimmed by 8 bases and V by 3 bases; bases with no gene match: 4. CDR3 length: 14 residues. The CDR3 DNA reads as TGTGCCAGCTCACCCGACAGGGTTTATTCACCCCTCCACTTT. Residues: CASSPDRVYSPLHF.

As DNA, the CDR3 is TGTGCCAGCAGCTTCCTACAGGGAAACTCTGGGGCCAACGTCCTGACTTTC. Translated, it gives CASSFLQGNSGANVLTF. The chain carries TRBV5-6 and TRBJ2-6; TRBD1 is a possible D gene (6 bases). With 2 bases removed from V and 0 bases from J, the gap between germline ends came to 12 bases. Germline loops: CDR1 SGHDT, CDR2 YYEEEE. The CDR3 is made up of 17 amino acids.

This sequence joins TRBV3-1 (or the pseudogene TRBV3-2) and TRBJ2-5, with TRBD1 as a possible D gene (6 bases). Germline V lookup: CDR1 LGHDT, CDR2 YNNKEL (reference sequence). Trimming shortened V by 1 base and J by 1 base, and 10 bases separated the two germline ends. There are 15 residues in the CDR3. The CDR3 loop is CASSQARTAQETQYF. Written as DNA, the CDR3 is TGTGCCAGCAGCCAAGCCCGGACAGCCCAAGAGACCCAGTACTTC.

This clone was recorded only once. This chain uses TRBV6-5 with TRBJ1-5; TRBD1 aligns across 7 bases. The CDR3 totals 15 residues. V shed 6 bases, J shed 0 bases, and the junction held 5 bases outside the gene matches. CDR1 is MNHEY, CDR2 SVGAGI, per germline. The CDR3 region is CASSRGQYSNQPQHF. For the CDR3, the DNA is TGTGCCAGCAGCCGGGGACAGTATAGCAATCAGCCCCAGCATTTT.

The rearrangement joins TRBV7-8 to TRBJ1-4; D perhaps matches TRBD1 (5 bases). V was pared by 3 bases and J by 5 bases, with 13 bases between. The CDR3 consists of 15 residues. CDR1 and CDR2 from the germline V gene are SGHVS and FQNEAQ. For the CDR3, the DNA is TGTGCCAGCAGCTTCGCAGGGATGGAGAATGAAAAACTGTTTTTT. This translates into CASSFAGMENEKLFF.

This clone occurred a few times. The rearrangement links TRBV2 to TRBJ2-1; 11 positions match TRBD2. The V gene end was trimmed by 7 bases and the J gene end by 7 bases; junction bases not matched to a gene: 12. The CDR3 runs 16 residues. The germline CDR1 and CDR2 sequences are SNHLY and FYNNEI. CDR3 DNA: TGTGCCAGCACTTTAGCGGGGGGGCCGGTGACGAATGAGCAGTTCTTC. Protein product: CASTLAGGPVTNEQFF.

V is TRBV4-3 and J is TRBJ2-1; TRBD1 agrees at 9 bases. Trimming cost V 4 bases and J 12 bases; bases outside gene matches: 4. The CDR3 is made up of 12 amino acids. The germline V gene has CDR1 LGHNA and CDR2 YSLEER. The CDR3 is CASSPGTGWQFF. In nucleotides, the CDR3 is TGCGCCAGCAGCCCGGGGACAGGGTGGCAGTTCTTC.

In its sample, this clone was seen once. The chain joins TRBV6-5 to TRBJ1-2; 9 nucleotides match TRBD1. After removal of 7 bases from V and 8 bases from J, the junction contained 5 bases not matched to a gene. In germline, CDR1 is MNHEY, CDR2 SVGAGI. The CDR3 sequence is 12 residues long. This chain's CDR3 is CASTGTGLGYTF. As DNA, the CDR3 is TGTGCCAGCACCGGGACAGGGCTGGGCTACACCTTC.

The V call is TRBV3-1 (or the pseudogene TRBV3-2), the J call TRBJ1-2; 7 bases map to TRBD1. V was pared by 4 bases and J by 8 bases, with 10 bases of the junction left unmatched. Germline-derived CDR1 and CDR2 are LGHDT and YNNKEL (reference sequence). This CDR3 comprises 14 residues. The CDR3 spells CASSPQEGAGGYTF. The CDR3 bases are TGTGCCAGCAGCCCCCAAGAGGGGGCAGGGGGCTACACCTTC.

The rearrangement links TRBV24-1 to TRBJ1-2, with a tentative D call TRBD1 (6 bases). V gave up 6 bases and J gave up 4 bases, with 11 bases separating them. Germline assignment: CDR1 KGHDR and CDR2 SFDVKD. The CDR3 extends over 13 amino acids. The CDR3 is CATSPGQSYGYTF. CDR3 coding DNA: TGTGCCACCAGTCCGGGACAAAGCTATGGCTACACCTTC.

V is TRBV24-1 and J is TRBJ2-1; no clear D gene. V dropped 7 bases and J dropped 7 bases, with 16 bases sitting between them. The germline V gene has CDR1 KGHDR and CDR2 SFDVKD. The CDR3 is made up of 14 amino acids. Here the CDR3 DNA reads TGTGCCACCAGCGACCCGAACCTACAGAATGAGCAGTTCTTC. Its translation is CATSDPNLQNEQFF.

The chain employs TRBV15 and TRBJ1-1; D call uncertain. CDR3 length: 15 residues. Between the trimmed V and J ends, which lost 0 bases and 5 bases, there was a span of 13 bases. CDR1 is LNHNV and CDR2 is YYDKDF in the germline V gene (reference sequence). CDR3 sequence reads: CATSRDKTLGTEAFF. CDR3 nucleotides: TGTGCCACCAGCAGAGATAAGACTTTGGGTACTGAAGCTTTCTTT.

This clone has only a few counts. The chain links TRBV7-9 to TRBJ2-7; no firm D call. The germline V gene encodes CDR1 SEHNR and CDR2 FQNEAQ (reference sequence). The CDR3 spans 14 residues. Trimming removed 0 bases at V and 2 bases at J, with 8 bases between. The chain's CDR3 is CASSLAHAAYEQYF. The CDR3 DNA sequence: TGTGCCAGCAGCTTAGCGCACGCAGCCTACGAGCAGTACTTC.

This rearrangement joins TRBV3-1 (or the pseudogene TRBV3-2) to TRBJ2-5, with a possible D match to TRBD2 (5 bases). Per germline, CDR1 LGHDT and CDR2 YNNKEL (reference sequence). Trimming removed 1 base from V and 3 bases from J, with 18 bases in between. The CDR3 covers 17 residues. The CDR3 DNA reads TGTGCCAGCAGCCAAGGGAGGTCCGACGGCCCAAAAGAGACCCAGTACTTC. Residues: CASSQGRSDGPKETQYF.

CDR3 amino acids: CASSIGREVVSPLHF. The CDR3 DNA sequence: TGTGCCAGTAGTATAGGACGCGAGGTAGTTTCACCCCTCCACTTT. The genes are TRBV19 and TRBJ1-6, with D hard to call. Trimming took off 1 base at V and 9 bases at J, with 13 bases between the two ends. CDR3 size: 15 residues. CDR1 LNHDA and CDR2 SQIVND come from the germline V gene (reference sequence).

The chain joins TRBV4-3 to TRBJ1-2; TRBD1 agrees at 7 bases. Germline CDR1 is LGHNA and CDR2 is YSLEER. V dropped 2 bases and J dropped 7; count of bases not matched to a gene: 4. This CDR3 is 13 amino acids long. In DNA, the CDR3 is TGCGCCAGCAGCCAAACAGGGGCGGGTGGCTACACCTTC. Translation: CASSQTGAGGYTF.

The chain recombines TRBV4-2 with TRBJ2-3, with TRBD2 as a possible D gene (6 bases). This CDR3 is built from 16 residues. The germline gives CDR1 LGHNA, CDR2 YNFKEQ. V was pared by 3 bases and J by 0 bases, with 13 bases between. Here the CDR3 reads CASSQPGGPSTDTQYF. CDR3 nucleotide sequence: TGTGCCAGCAGCCAGCCCGGAGGGCCAAGCACAGATACGCAGTATTTT.

The rearrangement links TRBV11-3 to TRBJ2-1; possibly TRBD2 for D (6 bases). Germline CDR1 is SGHNT and CDR2 is YENEEA. The CDR3 runs 16 residues. The ends were cut back, 5 bases at V and 6 bases at J, with 20 bases in the middle. The CDR3 region is CASSPAALARSNEQFF. The CDR3 nucleotides read TGTGCCAGCAGCCCCGCTGCGCTAGCGAGATCCAATGAGCAGTTCTTC.

The V and J genes are TRBV5-4 and TRBJ2-3; the match to TRBD1 covers 10 bases. Germline lookup yields CDR1 SGHNT and CDR2 YYREEE (reference sequence). V was pared by 4 bases and J by 2 bases, with 16 bases of the junction left unmatched. This CDR3 region has 19 residues. CDR3 coding DNA: TGTGCCAGCAGCCGGCATTGGAGTGAGGGACAGGGGAACACAGATACGCAGTATTTT. It yields the protein CASSRHWSEGQGNTDTQYF.

This clone has just one count. The chain recombines TRBV6-5 with TRBJ1-3, with no clear D. Looked up from germline, CDR1 is MNHEY and CDR2 is SVGAGI. The ends were cut back, 6 bases at V and 0 bases at J, with 12 bases in the middle. This CDR3 is built from 15 residues. The CDR3 nucleotides read TGTGCCAGCAGAGAGACGGGAAGCTCTGGAAACACCATATATTTT. Its protein is CASRETGSSGNTIYF.

J is TRBJ1-1 and V is TRBV12-3 or TRBV12-4; D gene ambiguous. The CDR3 is 13 amino acids. Trimming removed 3 bases at V and 0 bases at J, with 5 bases between. CDR3 region: CASSLEMNTEAFF. CDR3 DNA: TGTGCCAGCAGTTTGGAGATGAACACTGAAGCTTTCTTT.

The chain carries TRBV10-3 and TRBJ1-1; tentative D call: TRBD1 (6 bases). V was pared by 2 bases and J by 1 base, with 8 bases between. Germline-derived CDR1 and CDR2 are ENHRY and SYGVKD. This CDR3 spans 14 amino acids. The CDR3 loop is CAISEHRENTEAFF. The CDR3 bases are TGTGCCATCAGTGAGCACAGGGAGAACACTGAAGCTTTCTTT.

The genes are TRBV29-1 and TRBJ2-6, with a weak D call TRBD1 (6 bases). Germline values: CDR1 SQVTM, CDR2 ANQGSEA. Between the trimmed V and J ends, which lost 4 bases and 2 bases, there was a span of 9 bases. This CDR3 contains 14 residues. The CDR3 DNA is TGCAGCGTTGGGGCAGGGGCTGGGGCCAACGTCCTGACTTTC. This sequence encodes CSVGAGAGANVLTF.

J is TRBJ1-1 and V is TRBV3-1 (or the pseudogene TRBV3-2), with D possibly matching TRBD1 (5 bases). The CDR3 spans 13 residues. V shed 6 bases and J shed 3 bases, with 11 bases lying between them. Germline loops: CDR1 LGHDT, CDR2 YNNKEL (reference sequence). The CDR3: CASSRVRDTEAFF. The CDR3 bases are TGTGCCAGCAGTAGGGTCAGGGACACTGAAGCTTTCTTT.

The chain carries TRBV15 and TRBJ1-1; TRBD1 is a possible D gene (5 bases). CDR3 size: 14 residues. Per the germline V gene, CDR1 is LNHNV and CDR2 is YYDKDF (reference sequence). With 0 bases removed from V and 5 bases from J, the gap between germline ends came to 10 bases. CDR3 protein: CATSRDRTQTEAFF. The CDR3 DNA is TGTGCCACCAGCAGAGATCGGACACAGACTGAAGCTTTCTTT.

J is TRBJ1-1 and V is TRBV6-6, with D unresolved. The germline V gene has CDR1 MNHNY and CDR2 SVGAGI (reference sequence). CDR3 length equals 16 residues. V lost 2 bases and J 0 bases, leaving 13 bases between the germline ends. The CDR3 DNA follows: TGTGCCAGCAGTTACGGGAGGAGGGATTTGAACACTGAAGCTTTCTTT. It yields the protein CASSYGRRDLNTEAFF.

The V call is TRBV24-1, the J call TRBJ2-7, with 7 bases aligning to TRBD2. The V segment lost 9 bases and the J segment 2 bases; nucleotides outside the gene matches: 9. This CDR3 has 14 amino acids. From germline, CDR1 is KGHDR and CDR2 SFDVKD. The CDR3 loop reads CATAGGSPTYEQYF. The CDR3 coding sequence is TGTGCCACCGCCGGGGGGTCCCCAACCTACGAGCAGTACTTC.

The chain links TRBV24-1 to TRBJ2-5, with a possible D match to TRBD1 (5 bases). Per germline, CDR1 KGHDR and CDR2 SFDVKD. V dropped 1 base and J dropped 3 bases, with 14 bases sitting between them. This CDR3 region has 16 residues. CDR3 sequence (DNA): TGTGCCACCAGTGATTTCGTCCAGGGTGGGGAAGAGACCCAGTACTTC. This codes for CATSDFVQGGEETQYF.